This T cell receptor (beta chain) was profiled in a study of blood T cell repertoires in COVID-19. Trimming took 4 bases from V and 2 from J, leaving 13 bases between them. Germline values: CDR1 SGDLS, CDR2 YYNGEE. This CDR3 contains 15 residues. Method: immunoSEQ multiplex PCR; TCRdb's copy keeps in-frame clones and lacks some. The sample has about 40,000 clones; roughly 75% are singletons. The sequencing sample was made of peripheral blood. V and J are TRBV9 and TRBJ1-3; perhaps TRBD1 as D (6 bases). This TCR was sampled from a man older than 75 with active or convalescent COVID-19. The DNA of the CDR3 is TGTGCCAGCAGCCCCAATGGACAGCCTGGAAACACCATATATTTT. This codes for CASSPNGQPGNTIYF. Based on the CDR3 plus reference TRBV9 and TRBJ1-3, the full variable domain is DSGVTQTPKHLITATGQRVTLRCSPRSGDLSVYWYQQSLDQGLQFLIQYYNGEERAKGNILERFSAQQFPDLHSELNLSSLELGDSALYFCASSPNGQPGNTIYFGEGSWLTVV.